This is a list of T cell receptor beta chains from one sample in a study of cytomegalovirus exposure and HLA in healthy donors. Profiling relied on immunoSEQ multiplex PCR, and the TCRdb table lists in-frame clones only, not all of them. This sample has about 120,000 clones; 8.5% to 9% occur once, and the top ten carry approximately 6%. The sample was PBMCs. Receptors were obtained from a middle-aged woman in good health and CMV-seropositive. CDR3s include the opening cysteine and the closing phenylalanine or tryptophan. A D gene is named only where the DNA matches it firmly. Size tells how often a clone was seen (once, few, many) or the class of an expanded clone, and some rows leave it out.

DNA | CDR3 | size | length | D | J | V
TGTGCCAGCAGTTACTCGTTACAGGGGGCTCTCTATGGCTACACCTTC | CASSYSLQGALYGYTF | few | 16 | TRBD1 | TRBJ1-2 | TRBV6-5
TGTGCCAGCAGTGAGGCTGCCCCCTACGAGCAGTACTTC | CASSEAAPYEQYF | few | 13 | - | TRBJ2-7 | TRBV25-1
TGTGCCAGCAGCTTTTTTCCGCTCCCCAGACAATCCTACGAGCAGTACTTC | CASSFFPLPRQSYEQYF | few | 17 | - | TRBJ2-7 | TRBV5-4
TGTGCCTGGAGTAAAGACAGGAGGAGCGCCTATAATTCACCCCTCCACTTT | CAWSKDRRSAYNSPLHF | - | 17 | - | TRBJ1-6 | TRBV30
TGCGCCAGCAGCCAACACTCCAACGAGGTTGCGGCGTTCGAGCAGTACTTC | CASSQHSNEVAAFEQYF | - | 17 | - | TRBJ2-7 | TRBV4-1
TGTGCCAGCAGTCCGGCAGGTAACACTGAAGCTTTCTTT | CASSPAGNTEAFF | - | 13 | - | TRBJ1-1 | TRBV6-5
TGCGCCAGCAGCCCGAGCGACAGAGTTGGTTTCTATGGCTACACCTTC | CASSPSDRVGFYGYTF | - | 16 | - | TRBJ1-2 | TRBV5-1
TGTGCCAGCTCACCAGTTACGGAGACTGGCGTAAAACTGTTTTTT | CASSPVTETGVKLFF | few | 15 | - | TRBJ1-4 | TRBV18
TGTGCCAGCAGACGTGTCAGGACCCAGTACTTC | CASRRVRTQYF | few | 11 | - | TRBJ2-5 | TRBV5-5
TGTGCCAGTAGTATAGACAGGGGGGAGGATCAGCCCCAGCATTTT | CASSIDRGEDQPQHF | few | 15 | TRBD1 | TRBJ1-5 | TRBV19
TGTGCCATCAGTGACGGCGGCCTTGACAGGGGCGCCAAAAACATTCAGTACTTC | CAISDGGLDRGAKNIQYF | few | 18 | TRBD1 | TRBJ2-4 | TRBV10-3
TGCGCCAGCAGCTTATCCCCAGGGGGCCTCTACGAGCAGTACTTC | CASSLSPGGLYEQYF | - | 15 | TRBD1 | TRBJ2-7 | TRBV5-1
TGTGCCAGCAGCCGGACTAGCGGGAGTTCGCATGAGCAGTTCTTC | CASSRTSGSSHEQFF | few | 15 | TRBD2 | TRBJ2-1 | TRBV6-4